This T cell receptor (beta chain) was documented in a study of OX40 agonist ivuxolimab in advanced cancers. Across the whole study: Each patient was given ivuxolimab into a vein every 2 weeks, at 0.01 to 10 mg/kg. Among those enrolled, mean age was about 63 years (range roughly 23 to 90) and approximately 83% were male. Every patient in dose escalation had hepatocellular carcinoma, melanoma, renal cell or head and neck cancer. Allowance was made for prior anti-PD-1, anti-PD-L1 or anti-CTLA-4 therapy, and 40% to 45% had some.

Repertoires were generated with immunoSEQ multiplex PCR, while TCRdb's copy carries only in-frame clones and drops some. The sample consists of roughly 70,000 clones, roughly 80% of them appearing once. The V and J ends lost 0 bases and 2 bases respectively, with 9 bases between them. CDR1 and CDR2 (germline): SGHRS, YFSETQ. The CDR3 covers 15 residues. On this clone: Within the sample, other DNA sequences also encode this same CDR3.

The sequence was collected from an adult with an advanced solid tumor such as melanoma, head and neck, liver or kidney cancer. V gene TRBV5-1 combines with J gene TRBJ2-1, with D unclear. The source material was CD4+ or CD8+ T cells sorted from blood, sampled in a trial of the OX40 agonist ivuxolimab. The CDR3 here is CASSLGGSTYNEQFF. Here the CDR3 DNA reads TGCGCCAGCAGCTTGGGGGGTAGTACCTACAATGAGCAGTTCTTC.